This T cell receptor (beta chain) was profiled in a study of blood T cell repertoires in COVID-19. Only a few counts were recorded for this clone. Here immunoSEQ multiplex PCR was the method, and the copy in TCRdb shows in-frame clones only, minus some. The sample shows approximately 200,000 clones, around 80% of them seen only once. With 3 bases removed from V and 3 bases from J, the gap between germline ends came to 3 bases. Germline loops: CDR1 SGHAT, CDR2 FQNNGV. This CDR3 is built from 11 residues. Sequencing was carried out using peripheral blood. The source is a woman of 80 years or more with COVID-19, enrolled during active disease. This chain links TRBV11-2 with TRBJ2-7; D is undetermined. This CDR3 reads CASSFHYEQYF. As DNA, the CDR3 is TGTGCCAGCAGCTTCCACTACGAGCAGTACTTC.